The clone carrying this TCR beta chain was observed a single time. Its antigen is not known. The sample comes from a study of OX40 agonist ivuxolimab in advanced cancers. Study-wide context: Averaging about 60 years in age, with a range of about 23 to 79, the cohort was about 83% male. Partial responses, seen in three patients, involved one hepatocellular carcinoma and two cutaneous melanomas. Study-level findings and limits: Expanded clones were, on average, more numerous among CD8+ T cells than CD4+.

The method was immunoSEQ multiplex PCR; TCRdb's version includes in-frame clones alone and lacks a portion of them. This table holds roughly 39,000 clones, 85% to 90% found once. CDR3 length: 17 amino acids. The germline V gene encodes CDR1 MDHEN and CDR2 SYDVKM. V dropped 2 bases and J dropped 0 bases, with 14 bases sitting between them. This TCR was sampled from an adult with an advanced solid tumor such as melanoma, head and neck, liver or kidney cancer. Specimen: CD4+ or CD8+ T cells sorted from blood, collected in a trial of the OX40 agonist ivuxolimab. The V gene is TRBV28, the J gene TRBJ2-1; D tentatively fits TRBD1 or TRBD2 (5 bases each). This CDR3 reads CASSLGGALSSYNEQFF. Written as DNA, the CDR3 is TGTGCCAGCAGTTTAGGGGGAGCGCTAAGCTCCTACAATGAGCAGTTCTTC.